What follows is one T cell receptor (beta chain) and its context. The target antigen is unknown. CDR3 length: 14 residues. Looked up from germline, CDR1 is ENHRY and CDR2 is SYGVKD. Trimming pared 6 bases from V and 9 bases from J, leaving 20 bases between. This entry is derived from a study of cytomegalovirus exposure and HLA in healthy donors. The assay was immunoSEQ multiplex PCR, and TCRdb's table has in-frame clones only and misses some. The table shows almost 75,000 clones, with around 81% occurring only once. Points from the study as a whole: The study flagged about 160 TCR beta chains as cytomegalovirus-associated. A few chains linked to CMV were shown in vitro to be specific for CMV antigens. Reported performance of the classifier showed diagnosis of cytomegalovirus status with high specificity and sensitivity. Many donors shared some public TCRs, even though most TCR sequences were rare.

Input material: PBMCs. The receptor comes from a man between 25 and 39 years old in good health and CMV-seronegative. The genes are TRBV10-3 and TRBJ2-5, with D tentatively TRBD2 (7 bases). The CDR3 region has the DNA TGTGCCATCAGCCTTGAGGGGGGGCTAGACCCCCAGTACTTC. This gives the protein CAISLEGGLDPQYF.